This T cell receptor beta chain was captured by sequencing in a study of cytomegalovirus exposure and HLA in healthy donors. Looking at the study overall: In an earlier analysis, around 100 million unique TCR beta sequences were found from 150 million to 200 million T cells.

J gave up 7 bases and V 6 bases, and 12 bases lay outside the gene matches. The CDR3 has 16 amino acids. The germline V gene encodes CDR1 MNHNY and CDR2 SVGAGI (reference sequence). This clone was recorded only once. Its antigen is currently unknown. The primer mix had 60 Vbeta and 13 Jbeta primers. Assay used: immunoSEQ multiplex PCR; TCRdb lists only in-frame clones, some missing. Among 150,000 to 200,000 clones listed, roughly 80% were seen once. Points from the study as a whole: A few V segments could not be told apart, such as TRBV6-2 and TRBV6-3, and were left out. The listing of some 170 TCR beta chains classed them as cytomegalovirus-associated.

The material sequenced was PBMCs. V is TRBV6-6 and J is TRBJ1-5, with 10 positions matching TRBD1. This sequence originates from a man between 18 and 29 years old in good health and CMV-seropositive. The CDR3 nucleotides read TGTGCCAGCAGCTCGGACGGGACAGGGGCCTGGCAGCCCCAGCATTTT. It encodes CASSSDGTGAWQPQHF.